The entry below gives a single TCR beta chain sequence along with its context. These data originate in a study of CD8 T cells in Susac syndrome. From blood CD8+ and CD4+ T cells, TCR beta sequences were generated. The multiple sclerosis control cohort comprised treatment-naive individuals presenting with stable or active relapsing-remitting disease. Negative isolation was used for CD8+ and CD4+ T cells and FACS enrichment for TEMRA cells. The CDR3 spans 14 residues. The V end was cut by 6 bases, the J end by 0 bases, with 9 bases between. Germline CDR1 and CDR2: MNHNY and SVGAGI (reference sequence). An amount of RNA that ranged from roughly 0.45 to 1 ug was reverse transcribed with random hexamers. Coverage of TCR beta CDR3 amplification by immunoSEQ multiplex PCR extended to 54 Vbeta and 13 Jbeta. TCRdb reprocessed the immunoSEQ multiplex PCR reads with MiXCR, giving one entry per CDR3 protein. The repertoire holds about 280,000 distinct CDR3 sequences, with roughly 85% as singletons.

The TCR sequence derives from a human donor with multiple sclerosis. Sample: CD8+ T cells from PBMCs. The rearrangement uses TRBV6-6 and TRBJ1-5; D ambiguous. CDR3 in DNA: TGTGCCAGCAGCTACACAGATAGCAATCAGCCCCAGCATTTT. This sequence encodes CASSYTDSNQPQHF.